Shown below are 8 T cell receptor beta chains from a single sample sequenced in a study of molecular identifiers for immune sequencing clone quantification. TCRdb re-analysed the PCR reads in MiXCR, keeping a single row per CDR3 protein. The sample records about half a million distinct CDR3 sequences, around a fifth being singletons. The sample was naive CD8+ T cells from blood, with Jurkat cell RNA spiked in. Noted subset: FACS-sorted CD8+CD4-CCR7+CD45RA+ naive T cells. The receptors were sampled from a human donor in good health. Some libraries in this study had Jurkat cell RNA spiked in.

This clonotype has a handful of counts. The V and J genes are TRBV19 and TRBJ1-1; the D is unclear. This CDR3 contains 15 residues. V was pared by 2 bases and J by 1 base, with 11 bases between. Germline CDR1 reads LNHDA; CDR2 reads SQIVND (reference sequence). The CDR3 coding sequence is TGTGCCAGTAGTATAAGCGAAAACCCGAACACTGAAGCTTTCTTT. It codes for CASSISENPNTEAFF.

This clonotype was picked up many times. CDR3 sequence: CASSLSGPGLVSDTQYF. In nucleotides, the CDR3 is TGTGCCAGCAGTTTATCCGGTCCAGGGTTGGTGTCAGATACGCAGTATTTT. This chain links TRBV27 with TRBJ2-3, with D possibly being TRBD1 (5 bases). Trimming shortened V by 0 bases and J by 4 bases, and 17 bases separated the two germline ends. The CDR3 loop spans 17 amino acids. The V gene's germline CDR1 is MNHEY and CDR2 SMNVEV (reference sequence).

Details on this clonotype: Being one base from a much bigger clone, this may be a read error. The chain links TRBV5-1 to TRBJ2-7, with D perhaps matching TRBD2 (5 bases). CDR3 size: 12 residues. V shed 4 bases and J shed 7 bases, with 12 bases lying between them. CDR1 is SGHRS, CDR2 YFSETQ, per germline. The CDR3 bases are TGCGCCAGCAGCCCCTGGACGGGAGAGCAGTACTTC. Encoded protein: CASSPWTGEQYF.

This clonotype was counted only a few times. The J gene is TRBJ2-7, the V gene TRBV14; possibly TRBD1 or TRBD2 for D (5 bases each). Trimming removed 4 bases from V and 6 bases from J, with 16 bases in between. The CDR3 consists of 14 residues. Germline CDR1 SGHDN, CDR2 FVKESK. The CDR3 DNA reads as TGTGCCAGCAGCCCCCGGGACGCCTTTCTCGAGCAGTACTTC. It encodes CASSPRDAFLEQYF.

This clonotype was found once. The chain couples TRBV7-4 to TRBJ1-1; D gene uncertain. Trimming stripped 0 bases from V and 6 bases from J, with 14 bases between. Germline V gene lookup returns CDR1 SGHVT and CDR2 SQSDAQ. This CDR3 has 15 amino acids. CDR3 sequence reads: CASSLAQAGLAEAFF. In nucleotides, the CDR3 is TGTGCCAGCAGCTTAGCGCAGGCAGGACTAGCTGAAGCTTTCTTT.

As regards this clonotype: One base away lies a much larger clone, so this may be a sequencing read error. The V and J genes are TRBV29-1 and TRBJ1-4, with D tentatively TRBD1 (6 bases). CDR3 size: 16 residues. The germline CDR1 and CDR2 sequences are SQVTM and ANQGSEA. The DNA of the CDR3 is TGCAGCGTTGAAGAGGACGGGGGGGGCACTAATGAAAAACTGTCTTTT. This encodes CSVEEDGGGTNEKLSF. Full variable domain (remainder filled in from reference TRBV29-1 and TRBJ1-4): SAVISQKPSRDICQRGTSLTIQCQVDSQVTMMFWYRQQPGQSLTLIATANQGSEATYESGFVIDKFPISRPNLTFSTLTVSNMSPEDSSIYLCSVEEDGGGTNEKLSFGSGTQLSVL.

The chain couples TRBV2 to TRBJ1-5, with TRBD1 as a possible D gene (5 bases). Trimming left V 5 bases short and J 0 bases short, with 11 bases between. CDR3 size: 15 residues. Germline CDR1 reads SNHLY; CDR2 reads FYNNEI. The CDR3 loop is CASSSTEHSNQPQHF. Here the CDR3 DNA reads TGTGCCAGCAGTTCGACAGAGCATAGCAATCAGCCCCAGCATTTT.

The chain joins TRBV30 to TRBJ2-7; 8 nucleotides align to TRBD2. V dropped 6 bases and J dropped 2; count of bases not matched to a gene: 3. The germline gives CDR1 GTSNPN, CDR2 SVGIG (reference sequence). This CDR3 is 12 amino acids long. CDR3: CACTSGTYEQYF. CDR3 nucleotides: TGTGCCTGCACTAGCGGCACCTACGAGCAGTACTTC. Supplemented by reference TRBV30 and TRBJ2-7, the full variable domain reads SQTIHQWPATLVQPVGSPLSLECTVEGTSNPNLYWYRQAAGRGLQLLFYSVGIGQISSEVPQNLSASRPQDRQFILSSKKLLLSDSGFYLCACTSGTYEQYFGPGTRLTVT.